Described below is a single T cell receptor (beta chain) sequence and its context. One end of the junction varies from germline; a read error may be responsible. This entry comes from a study of blood T cells in healthy people across ages. Combining a sample-barcoded 5' primer with a J-beta primer mix, a second PCR ran for roughly 6 to 12 cycles. TCRdb used MiXCR to reprocess the 5' RACE reads, holding one entry per CDR3 protein. Found here are 700,000 to 900,000 distinct CDR3 sequences, roughly 25% of them singletons; the top ten hold 3%. Aged roughly 6 to 100, donors were systemically healthy Caucasians from Russia. Germline CDR1 is SGHKS and CDR2 is YYEKEE (reference sequence). This CDR3 has 16 residues. The same specimen was also included in a second study, on T cells of mothers and their children. That source adds: Barcodes for each sample and 2-4 random nucleotides were added by the M1S primer used in the second PCR. Thymic selection shapes TCR recombination output in related pairs, and it does so similarly in unrelated pairs.

This TCR came from a boy aged 5-17 years in good health. The sequenced sample was blood. The chain joins TRBV5-5 to TRBJ2-5; 7 bases are a match to TRBD2. The J call may be incorrect, as the DNA end agrees better with TRBJ2-7. The CDR3 spells CVSSFYLGRDGNEQYF. In DNA, the CDR3 is TGTGTCAGCAGCTTTTACCTGGGGAGGGATGGCAACGAGCAGTACTTC.